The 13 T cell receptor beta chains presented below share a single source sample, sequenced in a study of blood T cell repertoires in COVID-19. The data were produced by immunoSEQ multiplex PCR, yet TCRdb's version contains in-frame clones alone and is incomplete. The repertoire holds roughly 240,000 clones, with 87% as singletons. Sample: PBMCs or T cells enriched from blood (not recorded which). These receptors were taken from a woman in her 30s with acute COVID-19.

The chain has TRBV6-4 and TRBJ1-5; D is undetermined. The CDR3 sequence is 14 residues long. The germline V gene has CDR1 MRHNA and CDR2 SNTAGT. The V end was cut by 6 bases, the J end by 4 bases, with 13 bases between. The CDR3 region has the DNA TGTGCCAGCAGCGCTAGTCTTGGGAATCAGCCCCAGCATTTT. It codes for CASSASLGNQPQHF.

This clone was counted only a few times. CDR3 amino acids: CAVLLAANTGELFF. CDR3 bases: TGTGCCGTGTTACTAGCGGCGAACACCGGGGAGCTGTTTTTT. The chain combines TRBV7-6 with TRBJ2-2, with TRBD2 matching over 8 bases. Germline CDR1 reads SGHVS; CDR2 reads FNYEAQ. The CDR3 contains 14 residues. The ends lost 11 bases at V and 0 bases at J; junction bases unmatched: 5. Variable domain in full (rest from reference TRBV7-6 and TRBJ2-2): GAGVSQSPRYKVTKRGQDVALRCDPISGHVSLYWYRQALGQGPEFLTYFNYEAQQDKSGLPNDRFSAERPEGSISTLTIQRTEQRDSAMYRCAVLLAANTGELFFGEGSRLTVL.

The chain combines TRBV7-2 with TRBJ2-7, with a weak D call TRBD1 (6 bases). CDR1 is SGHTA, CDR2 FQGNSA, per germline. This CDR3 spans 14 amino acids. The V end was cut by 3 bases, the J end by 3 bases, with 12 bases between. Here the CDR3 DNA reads TGTGCCAGCAGCTTCCGGACAGAGGTCTACGAGCAGTACTTC. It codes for CASSFRTEVYEQYF.

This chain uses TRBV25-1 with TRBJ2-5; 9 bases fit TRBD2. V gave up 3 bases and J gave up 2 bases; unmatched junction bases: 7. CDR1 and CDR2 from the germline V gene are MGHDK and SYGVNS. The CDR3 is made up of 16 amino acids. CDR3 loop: CASSEWSGGNQETQYF. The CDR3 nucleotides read TGTGCCAGCAGTGAGTGGAGCGGGGGGAATCAAGAGACCCAGTACTTC.

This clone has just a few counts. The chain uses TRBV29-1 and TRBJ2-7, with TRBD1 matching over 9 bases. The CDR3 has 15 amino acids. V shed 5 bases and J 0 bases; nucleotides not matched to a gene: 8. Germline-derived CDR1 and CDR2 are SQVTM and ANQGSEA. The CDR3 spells CSVQSGTGSSYEQYF. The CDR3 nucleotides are TGCAGCGTTCAATCCGGGACAGGGAGCTCCTACGAGCAGTACTTC.

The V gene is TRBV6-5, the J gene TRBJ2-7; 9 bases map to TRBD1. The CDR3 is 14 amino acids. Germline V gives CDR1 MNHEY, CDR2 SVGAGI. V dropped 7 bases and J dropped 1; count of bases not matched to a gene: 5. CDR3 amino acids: CASTSGQGSYEQYF. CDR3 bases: TGTGCCAGCACCTCGGGACAGGGTTCCTACGAGCAGTACTTC.

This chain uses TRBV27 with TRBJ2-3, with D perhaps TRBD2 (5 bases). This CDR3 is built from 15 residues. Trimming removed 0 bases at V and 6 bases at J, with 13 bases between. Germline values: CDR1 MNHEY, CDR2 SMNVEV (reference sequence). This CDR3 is CASSLSSGVGDTQYF. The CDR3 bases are TGTGCCAGCAGTTTATCATCCGGGGTAGGGGATACGCAGTATTTT.

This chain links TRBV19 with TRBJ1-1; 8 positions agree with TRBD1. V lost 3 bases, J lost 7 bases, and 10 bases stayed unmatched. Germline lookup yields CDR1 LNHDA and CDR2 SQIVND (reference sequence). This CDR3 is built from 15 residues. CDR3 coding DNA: TGTGCCAGTAGTATCCACTCCCGGGGGACAGGTGAAGCTTTCTTT. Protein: CASSIHSRGTGEAFF.

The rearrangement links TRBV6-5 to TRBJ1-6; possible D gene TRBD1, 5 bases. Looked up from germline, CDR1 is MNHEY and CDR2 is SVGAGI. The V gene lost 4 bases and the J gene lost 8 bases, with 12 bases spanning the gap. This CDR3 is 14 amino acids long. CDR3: CASSWRGRDSPLHF. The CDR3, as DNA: TGTGCCAGCAGTTGGAGGGGAAGAGATTCACCCCTCCACTTT.

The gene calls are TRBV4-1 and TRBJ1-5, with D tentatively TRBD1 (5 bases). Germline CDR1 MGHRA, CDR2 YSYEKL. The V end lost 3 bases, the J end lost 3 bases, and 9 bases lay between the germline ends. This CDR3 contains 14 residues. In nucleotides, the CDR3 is TGCGCCAGCAGCCACGGACACTTCAATCAGCCCCAGCATTTT. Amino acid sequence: CASSHGHFNQPQHF.

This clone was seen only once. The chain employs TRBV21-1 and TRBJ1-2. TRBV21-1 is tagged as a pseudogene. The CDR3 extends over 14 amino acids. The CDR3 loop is CASRTAGGNYGYTF. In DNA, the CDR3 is TGTGCCAGCAGGACGGCCGGGGGAAACTATGGCTACACCTTC.

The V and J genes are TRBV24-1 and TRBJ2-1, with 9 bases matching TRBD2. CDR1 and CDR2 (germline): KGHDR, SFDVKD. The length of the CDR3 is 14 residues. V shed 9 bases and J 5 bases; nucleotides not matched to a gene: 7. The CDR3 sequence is CATSSKRGDNEQFF. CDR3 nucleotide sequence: TGTGCCACCTCTTCTAAGCGGGGGGACAATGAGCAGTTCTTC.

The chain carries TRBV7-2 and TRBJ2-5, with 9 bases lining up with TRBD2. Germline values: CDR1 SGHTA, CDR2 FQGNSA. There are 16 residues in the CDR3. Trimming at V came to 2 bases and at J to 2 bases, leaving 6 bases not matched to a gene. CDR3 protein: CASSLMASGAQETQYF. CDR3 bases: TGTGCCAGCAGCTTAATGGCTAGCGGGGCTCAAGAGACCCAGTACTTC.